These T cell receptor beta chains were read from a single sample in a study of OX40 agonist ivuxolimab in advanced cancers. Sequenced by immunoSEQ multiplex PCR; TCRdb stores in-frame clones only, minus some. The data show under 40,000 clones, with around 84% seen just once and over 10% held by the top ten. The sequences come from CD4+ or CD8+ T cells sorted from blood, collected in a trial of the OX40 agonist ivuxolimab. Receptors were obtained from an adult with an advanced solid tumor such as melanoma, head and neck, liver or kidney cancer. Both conserved end residues are part of each CDR3. A D gene is named only where the DNA matches it firmly. Not every row has a clone size; where given, it reads once, few, many or a size class.

D gene	V gene	clone size	J gene	CDR3 protein	CDR3 DNA
TRBD2	TRBV7-6	.	TRBJ2-4	CASSRNSGSYDIQYF	TGTGCCAGCAGCAGGAATAGCGGGTCTTATGACATTCAGTACTTC
.	TRBV2	few	TRBJ1-5	CASRNDRNQPQHF	TGTGCCAGCAGGAATGACAGAAATCAGCCCCAGCATTTT
.	TRBV6-5	medium-sized	TRBJ2-7	CASGVQYNYEQYF	TGTGCCAGCGGGGTACAGTATAACTACGAGCAGTACTTC
.	TRBV7-9	.	TRBJ1-1	CASSLAMNTEAFF	TGTGCCAGCAGCTTAGCAATGAACACTGAAGCTTTCTTT
TRBD2	TRBV9	few	TRBJ2-7	CASSEREATYEQYF	TGTGCCAGCAGCGAACGGGAGGCGACCTACGAGCAGTACTTC
.	TRBV6-6	.	TRBJ2-1	CASRGNEQFF	TGTGCCAGCAGAGGGAACGAGCAGTTCTTC
.	TRBV6-5	few	TRBJ2-5	CASISPQETQYF	TGTGCCAGCATTTCCCCCCAAGAGACCCAGTACTTC
TRBD2	TRBV30	.	TRBJ2-5	CAWVAGGMTQYF	TGTGCCTGGGTAGCGGGGGGGATGACCCAGTACTTC
.	TRBV7-9	few	TRBJ1-1	CASSFDTNTEAFF	TGTGCCAGCAGCTTTGACACGAACACTGAAGCTTTCTTT
.	TRBV9	medium-sized	TRBJ2-6	CASSVGDAGANVLTF	TGTGCCAGCAGCGTCGGGGACGCTGGGGCCAACGTCCTGACTTTC
.	TRBV28	.	TRBJ2-2	CASSFPPHLRGGTGELFF	TGTGCCAGCAGTTTCCCCCCCCATCTTAGAGGAGGAACCGGGGAGCTGTTTTTT
TRBD2	TRBV5-5	once	TRBJ2-5	CASSLGLAGGETQYF	TGTGCCAGCAGCTTGGGACTAGCGGGAGGAGAGACCCAGTACTTC
TRBD2	TRBV18	.	TRBJ2-1	CASSNGLAGVINEQFF	TGTGCCAGCTCAAACGGACTAGCGGGAGTTATCAATGAGCAGTTCTTC
.	TRBV4-1	.	TRBJ2-6	CASSPVQGYGSGANVLTF	TGCGCCAGCAGCCCTGTTCAAGGCTACGGCTCTGGGGCCAACGTCCTGACTTTC
TRBD1	TRBV5-6	.	TRBJ2-3	CASSPQTGITDTQYF	TGTGCCAGCAGCCCCCAGACAGGGATCACAGATACGCAGTATTTT
.	TRBV9	few	TRBJ1-5	CASSAGGGQPQHF	TGTGCCAGCAGCGCGGGGGGCGGTCAGCCCCAGCATTTT
.	TRBV5-4	medium-sized	TRBJ2-5	CASSPPGTQETQYF	TGTGCCAGCAGCCCACCCGGGACTCAAGAGACCCAGTACTTC
.	TRBV27	.	TRBJ1-6	CASSSYRADNSPLHF	TGTGCCAGCAGTAGTTACAGGGCGGATAATTCACCCCTCCACTTT
.	TRBV27	few	TRBJ2-1	CASSFRPTSYNEQFF	TGTGCCAGCAGTTTTCGACCTACGTCCTACAATGAGCAGTTCTTC
TRBD1	TRBV5-1	.	TRBJ2-1	CASRGTGTNNEQFF	TGCGCCAGCCGTGGGACAGGGACGAACAATGAGCAGTTCTTC
.	TRBV19	.	TRBJ2-3	CASSTPGAPSTDTQYF	TGTGCCAGTAGTACTCCGGGAGCCCCTAGCACAGATACGCAGTATTTT
TRBD2	TRBV28	.	TRBJ2-5	CASTPRRLAGETQYF	TGTGCCAGCACCCCTCGAAGGCTAGCGGGAGAGACCCAGTACTTC
.	TRBV11-2	.	TRBJ2-5	CASGAETQYF	TGTGCCAGCGGAGCAGAGACCCAGTACTTC
.	TRBV6-4	.	TRBJ1-2	CASSPGGTQILLANYGYTF	TGTGCCAGCAGTCCCGGGGGGACCCAAATCCTATTAGCTAACTATGGCTACACCTTC
.	TRBV5-1	.	TRBJ2-3	CASSLDGLLDTQYF	TGCGCCAGCAGCTTGGACGGGCTATTGGATACGCAGTATTTT
.	TRBV10-2	.	TRBJ2-7	CATRGGDEQYF	TGCGCCACAAGAGGGGGAGACGAGCAGTACTTC
.	TRBV5-1	.	TRBJ1-1	CASSTTVNTEAFF	TGCGCCAGCAGCACAACAGTGAACACTGAAGCTTTCTTT
.	TRBV7-8	.	TRBJ1-3	CASSYGENTIYF	TGTGCCAGCAGCTACGGGGAAAACACCATATATTTT
TRBD2	TRBV5-1	.	TRBJ2-3	CASSPGLAGGGDTQYF	TGCGCCAGCAGCCCGGGACTAGCGGGGGGTGGTGATACGCAGTATTTT
.	TRBV21-1	.	TRBJ2-5	CASSKDRYQETQYF	TGTGCCAGCAGCAAAGACAGGTACCAAGAGACCCAGTACTTC